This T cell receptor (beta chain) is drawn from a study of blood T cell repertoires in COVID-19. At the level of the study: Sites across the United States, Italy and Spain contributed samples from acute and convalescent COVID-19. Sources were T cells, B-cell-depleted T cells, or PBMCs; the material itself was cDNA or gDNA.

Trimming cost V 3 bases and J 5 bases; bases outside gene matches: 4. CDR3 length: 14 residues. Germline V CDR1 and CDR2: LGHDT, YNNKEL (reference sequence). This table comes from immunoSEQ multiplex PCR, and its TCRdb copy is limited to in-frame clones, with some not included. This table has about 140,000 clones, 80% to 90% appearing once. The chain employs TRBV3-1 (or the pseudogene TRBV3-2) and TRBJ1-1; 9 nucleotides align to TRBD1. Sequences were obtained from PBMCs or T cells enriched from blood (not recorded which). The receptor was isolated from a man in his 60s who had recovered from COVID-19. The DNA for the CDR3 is TGTGCCAGCAGCCAGAACAGGGGGCGAACTGAAGCTTTCTTT. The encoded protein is CASSQNRGRTEAFF.